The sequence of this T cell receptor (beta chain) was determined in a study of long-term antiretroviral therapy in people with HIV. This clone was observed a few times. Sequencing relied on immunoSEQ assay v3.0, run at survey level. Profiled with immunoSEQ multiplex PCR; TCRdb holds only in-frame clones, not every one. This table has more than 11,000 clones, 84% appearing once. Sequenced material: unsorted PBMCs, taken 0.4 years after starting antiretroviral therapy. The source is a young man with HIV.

The CDR3 spells CASSPGDEQYF. CDR3 DNA sequence: TGTGCCAGCAGTCCGGGGGACGAGCAGTACTTC. The genes are TRBV6-6 and TRBJ2-7; D is perhaps TRBD2 (6 bases). The V and J ends lost 5 bases and 5 bases respectively, with 7 bases between them. Germline assignment: CDR1 MNHNY and CDR2 SVGAGI (reference sequence). This CDR3 is 11 amino acids long.